This passage covers 26 T cell receptor beta chains from one sample sequenced in a study of CXCR3-negative and CXCR3-positive naive CD8 T cells. Their antigens remain unidentified. UMI labels and 5' RACE were used to prepare the TRB cDNA libraries. TCRdb reworked the 5' RACE reads into one entry per CDR3 protein, no DNA. With approximately 140,000 distinct CDR3 sequences in the sample, the ten largest clones hold around 0.3%. Study outcomes and limitations: More hydrophobic TRB CDR3s were found in CXCR3-positive naive cells than in CXCR3-negative naive cells.

The source material was naive CXCR3+ CD8+ T cells from blood. Subset described: CD45RO-CCR7+CD27+CD95- naive CD8+ T cells expressing CXCR3 (TNR3+). Every receptor here comes from a human donor in good health. Some clones in this sample may be carry-over from other donors' samples.

The chain has TRBV7-9 and TRBJ1-1; the D gene TCRdb calls, TRBD1, cannot be checked with no DNA. This CDR3 is 15 amino acids long. CDR1 and CDR2 (germline): SEHNR, FQNEAQ (reference sequence). The chain's CDR3 is CASSLLTGGGTEAFF.

The genes are TRBV6-2 or TRBV6-3 and TRBJ2-5; the D call from TCRdb, TRBD1, cannot be confirmed without DNA. Germline CDR1 is MNHEY and CDR2 is SVGEGT. There are 15 residues in the CDR3. CDR3: CASGTGQGVEETQYF.

This chain uses TRBV5-4 with TRBJ1-1; TCRdb's D gene call, TRBD1, goes unchecked for lack of DNA. The CDR3 length is 15 residues. Germline V CDR1 and CDR2: SGHNT, YYREEE (reference sequence). The CDR3 reads CASSWSTGGGTEAFF.

The chain carries TRBV7-3 and TRBJ2-1; TCRdb reports TRBD1, a call that lacks DNA to check it against. Per germline, CDR1 SGHTA and CDR2 FQGTGA. The CDR3 extends over 15 amino acids. The CDR3 loop is CASSQTVIKGSEQFF. Using reference TRBV7-3 and TRBJ2-1 for the parts outside the CDR3, the full variable domain is GAGVSQTPSNKVTEKGKYVELRCDPISGHTALYWYRQSLGQGPEFLIYFQGTGAADDSGLPNDRFFAVRPEGSVSTLKIQRTERGDSAVYLCASSQTVIKGSEQFFGPGTRLTVL.

V and J are TRBV11-2 and TRBJ2-1; TCRdb's D call of TRBD1 is untestable without DNA. There are 15 residues in the CDR3. CDR1 SGHAT and CDR2 FQNNGV come from the germline V gene. The CDR3 reads CASSQAGGRYNEQFF.

This chain joins TRBV29-1 and TRBJ2-7; absent DNA, TCRdb's TRBD1 call cannot be checked. The CDR3 loop spans 13 amino acids. Per the germline V gene, CDR1 is SQVTM and CDR2 is ANQGSEA. The CDR3 sequence is CSVEGQGFYQQYF.

The rearrangement uses TRBV7-9 and TRBJ1-1. CDR1 and CDR2 from the germline V gene are SEHNR and FQNEAQ (reference sequence). The CDR3 sequence is 12 residues long. This CDR3 is CASTSVYTEAFF.

The V call is TRBV12-3 or TRBV12-4, the J call TRBJ2-7; as DNA is missing, the TRBD2 call by TCRdb cannot be tested. CDR3 length: 17 residues. CDR3 region: CASSSLAGGPVSYEQYF.

The J gene is TRBJ1-2, the V gene TRBV7-9; TCRdb returns TRBD1, unconfirmable since there is no DNA. The CDR3 spans 14 residues. The germline V gene encodes CDR1 SEHNR and CDR2 FQNEAQ (reference sequence). This CDR3 is CASSSRQVMDGYTF.

The chain couples TRBV7-8 to TRBJ2-1; TCRdb reports TRBD2, a call that lacks DNA to check it against. Germline V gives CDR1 SGHVS, CDR2 FQNEAQ. The CDR3 contains 17 residues. CDR3 region: CASREASGTHSYNEQFF.

The chain joins TRBV5-1 to TRBJ2-5; TCRdb returns TRBD1, unconfirmable since there is no DNA. The CDR3 sequence is 16 residues long. Germline V gives CDR1 SGHRS, CDR2 YFSETQ. The CDR3 here is CASSLGTGFAQETQYF.

V gene TRBV5-5 combines with J gene TRBJ2-2. This CDR3 is 14 amino acids long. Germline assignment: CDR1 SGHKS and CDR2 YYEKEE (reference sequence). The CDR3: CASSFGKTTGELFF.

The rearrangement joins TRBV28 to TRBJ2-2. This CDR3 region has 15 residues. CDR1 MDHEN and CDR2 SYDVKM come from the germline V gene. The CDR3 reads CASSLAASNTGELFF.

The J gene is TRBJ1-1, the V gene TRBV6-5. CDR1 and CDR2 (germline): MNHEY, SVGAGI. This CDR3 has 17 amino acids. The CDR3 spells CASSGQGVGLENTEAFF.

The chain joins TRBV7-2 to TRBJ2-1; there is no DNA to check the TCRdb D call of TRBD2. CDR3 length: 15 residues. Germline V gene lookup returns CDR1 SGHTA and CDR2 FQGNSA. CDR3 in amino acids: CASSFSLAGAREQFF.

V is TRBV29-1 and J is TRBJ2-1; TCRdb names TRBD2, which stays unverified in the absence of DNA. Germline lookup yields CDR1 SQVTM and CDR2 ANQGSEA. This CDR3 has 12 amino acids. CDR3 sequence reads: CSVWDLEGGAFF.

This sequence joins TRBV11-2 and TRBJ1-1; TCRdb picks TRBD1, but there is no DNA to check that call. The CDR3 runs to 13 residues. Germline V CDR1 and CDR2: SGHAT, FQNNGV. CDR3 sequence reads: CASGGHRGTEAFF.

The V and J genes are TRBV7-9 and TRBJ2-5. Germline V gives CDR1 SEHNR, CDR2 FQNEAQ (reference sequence). The CDR3 is 15 amino acids. CDR3: CASRLAGVIKETQYF. The variable domain in full, with the rest retrieved from reference TRBV7-9 and TRBJ2-5, is DTGVSQNPRHKITKRGQNVTFRCDPISEHNRLYWYRQTLGQGPEFLTYFQNEAQLEKSRLLSDRFSAERPKGSFSTLEIQRTEQGDSAMYLCASRLAGVIKETQYFGPGTRLLVL.

The CDR3 sequence: CASSEAQRVYTDTQYF. The chain combines TRBV2 with TRBJ2-3; without DNA, the TCRdb call of TRBD2 cannot be checked. The CDR3 is made up of 16 amino acids. From germline, CDR1 is SNHLY and CDR2 FYNNEI.

The J gene is TRBJ2-7, the V gene TRBV11-3; TCRdb calls TRBD2, which cannot be checked without DNA. Germline V gene sequence: CDR1 SGHNT, CDR2 YENEEA. The CDR3 sequence is 12 residues long. Here the CDR3 reads CASRRDSHEQYF.

The rearrangement links TRBV13 to TRBJ2-3; TCRdb calls TRBD1, which cannot be checked without DNA. The CDR3 is made up of 16 amino acids. CDR1 and CDR2 from the germline V gene are PRHDT and FYEKMQ (reference sequence). Here the CDR3 reads CASSTRTPSPTDTQYF.

The chain is built from TRBV5-1 and TRBJ2-2; TCRdb lists TRBD2, though no DNA is available to test this call. The germline CDR1 and CDR2 sequences are SGHRS and YFSETQ. The CDR3 covers 17 residues. The chain's CDR3 is CASSAPERGANTGELFF.

The genes are TRBV20-1 and TRBJ2-5; without DNA, the TCRdb call of TRBD2 cannot be checked. The CDR3 extends over 18 amino acids. Per the germline V gene, CDR1 is DFQATT and CDR2 is SNEGSKA (reference sequence). CDR3 sequence: CSARASGLAGIWRETQYF.

The chain couples TRBV6-2 or TRBV6-3 to TRBJ2-1. The CDR3 spans 13 residues. Germline V lookup: CDR1 MNHEY, CDR2 SVGEGT. Here the CDR3 reads CASSYGALNEQFF.

CDR3 residues: CSVAAGAGELFF. V usage is TRBV29-1 and J usage is TRBJ2-2; no DNA is available, so the TRBD1 call from TCRdb remains unchecked. CDR1 SQVTM and CDR2 ANQGSEA come from the germline V gene. There are 12 residues in the CDR3.

The chain couples TRBV19 to TRBJ2-2; there is no DNA to check the TCRdb D call of TRBD1. The CDR3 length is 16 residues. The V gene's germline CDR1 is LNHDA and CDR2 SQIVND (reference sequence). This CDR3 reads CASSSPGRGGTGELFF.